Listed here are 29 T cell receptor beta chains from one sample, sequenced in a study of blood T cell repertoires in COVID-19. Assay used: immunoSEQ multiplex PCR; TCRdb lists only in-frame clones, some missing. Here the sample spans some 140,000 clones, approximately 84% being singletons. Sample: peripheral blood. The receptor source for this set is a human donor in a cohort sampled during active COVID-19.

This clone was found a few times. This sequence joins TRBV30 and TRBJ2-7, with a weak D call TRBD2 (6 bases). This CDR3 has 12 amino acids. CDR1 GTSNPN and CDR2 SVGIG come from the germline V gene (reference sequence). V was pared by 3 bases and J by 2 bases, with 8 bases between. The DNA of the CDR3 is TGTGCCTGGAGCGGGAGCACCTACGAGCAGTACTTC. Translation gives CAWSGSTYEQYF.

This clone was picked up a small number of times. The chain employs TRBV5-6 and TRBJ1-3; 10 positions match TRBD1. The CDR3 runs to 15 residues. CDR1 and CDR2 from the germline V gene are SGHDT and YYEEEE. The trim removed 4 bases at V and 4 bases at J, leaving 5 bases unmatched. CDR3 loop: CASSRDRGLGNTIYF. CDR3 nucleotide sequence: TGTGCCAGCAGCCGCGACAGGGGGCTCGGAAACACCATATATTTT.

The J gene is TRBJ1-4, the V gene TRBV5-4, with 9 bases aligning to TRBD1. V trimming: 4 bases; J trimming: 6 bases; junction bases outside the gene matches: 7. CDR3 length: 15 residues. Germline assignment: CDR1 SGHNT and CDR2 YYREEE (reference sequence). Written as DNA, the CDR3 is TGTGCCAGCAGCCTAAACCGGGACAGGGATGAAAAACTGTTTTTT. Its protein is CASSLNRDRDEKLFF.

V is TRBV5-1 and J is TRBJ2-5; the D gene is possibly TRBD2 (6 bases). From germline, CDR1 is SGHRS and CDR2 YFSETQ. Trimming removed 4 bases from V and 4 bases from J, with 14 bases in between. The CDR3 is 14 amino acids. The CDR3 spells CASSPWGERETQYF. DNA for the CDR3: TGCGCCAGCAGCCCCTGGGGGGAACGAGAGACCCAGTACTTC. The whole variable domain, filled in from reference TRBV5-1 and TRBJ2-5, reads KAGVTQTPRYLIKTRGQQVTLSCSPISGHRSVSWYQQTPGQGLQFLFEYFSETQRNKGNFPGRFSGRQFSNSRSEMNVSTLELGDSALYLCASSPWGERETQYFGPGTRLLVL.

This clone was found a few times. The V gene is TRBV6-6, the J gene TRBJ2-7; 7 bases are shared with TRBD1. The CDR3 is 14 amino acids. The germline V gene has CDR1 MNHNY and CDR2 SVGAGI (reference sequence). With 4 bases clipped from V and 5 bases from J, the junction kept 8 bases outside the gene matches. The CDR3 nucleotides are TGTGCCAGCAGTTCCTCGAGACAGGGTCACGAGCAGTACTTC. This gives the protein CASSSSRQGHEQYF.

This clone occurred once. This chain connects TRBV6-5 to TRBJ1-1; TRBD1 agrees at 7 bases. The germline V gene has CDR1 MNHEY and CDR2 SVGAGI. This CDR3 region has 14 residues. Trimming cost V 6 bases and J 0 bases; bases outside gene matches: 4. CDR3 region: CASRTGTVNTEAFF. In DNA form, the CDR3 reads TGTGCCAGCAGGACCGGGACAGTGAACACTGAAGCTTTCTTT.

This sequence joins TRBV19 and TRBJ1-5; D is possibly TRBD1 (5 bases). The CDR3 is 15 residues long. Germline assignment: CDR1 LNHDA and CDR2 SQIVND (reference sequence). V lost 7 bases and J lost 0, with 13 bases in between. In DNA form, the CDR3 reads TGTGCCAGTACAAGGGCAGGGATTAGCAATCAGCCCCAGCATTTT. Residues: CASTRAGISNQPQHF.

As DNA, the CDR3 is TGTGCCAGCAGTAGGACAGGAGCTAGCACAGATACGCAGTATTTT. This codes for CASSRTGASTDTQYF. The genes are TRBV6-6 and TRBJ2-3, with TRBD1 identical over 7 bases. The J segment lost 0 bases and the V segment lost 5 bases, leaving 5 bases of the junction unmatched. In germline, CDR1 is MNHNY, CDR2 SVGAGI (reference sequence). The CDR3 is made up of 15 amino acids.

This clone was observed a few times. V is TRBV10-2 and J is TRBJ2-7; D is possibly TRBD1 (6 bases). CDR1 is WSHSY, CDR2 SAAADI, per germline. The CDR3 covers 16 residues. Trimming took 2 bases from V and 0 from J, leaving 14 bases between them. In DNA, the CDR3 is TGCGCCAGCAGTGAGAAAGACAGGATAAGCTCCTACGAGCAGTACTTC. It encodes CASSEKDRISSYEQYF.

The CDR3 DNA reads TGTGCCAGCAGTGAAGTTTGGGGCGCGGCGGTCCAAGAGACCCAGTACTTC. The encoded protein is CASSEVWGAAVQETQYF. This chain connects TRBV6-1 to TRBJ2-5; TRBD1 might be the D (5 bases). The CDR3 contains 17 residues. CDR1 and CDR2 (germline): MNHNS, SASEGT. V shed 1 base and J shed 1 base, with 16 bases lying between them.

The CDR3 region has the DNA TGTGCCAGTAGTCTCTCTGGGGCGACCAATCAGCCCCAGCATTTT. Amino acid sequence: CASSLSGATNQPQHF. J is TRBJ1-5 and V is TRBV19; the D gene is possibly TRBD1 (5 bases). The germline CDR1 and CDR2 sequences are LNHDA and SQIVND (reference sequence). Trimming removed 5 bases at V and 3 bases at J, with 14 bases between. This CDR3 has 15 residues.

The J gene is TRBJ2-3, the V gene TRBV27; TRBD2 is a possible D gene (6 bases). This CDR3 contains 14 residues. CDR1 MNHEY and CDR2 SMNVEV come from the germline V gene (reference sequence). V was pared by 4 bases and J by 2 bases, with 10 bases between. The CDR3 loop is CASSWRDPTDTQYF. The CDR3 DNA reads as TGTGCCAGCAGTTGGAGGGACCCCACAGATACGCAGTATTTT.

The chain is built from TRBV5-1 and TRBJ2-2; D remains ambiguous. The CDR3 covers 14 residues. The germline V gene encodes CDR1 SGHRS and CDR2 YFSETQ. Trimming took 0 bases from V and 4 from J, leaving 7 bases between them. CDR3 nucleotides: TGCGCCAGCAGCTTGGATTCCCTCACCGGGGAGCTGTTTTTT. Its translation: CASSLDSLTGELFF.

The chain joins TRBV6-2 or TRBV6-3 to TRBJ1-1; D is ambiguous. CDR1 is MNHEY and CDR2 is SVGEGT in the germline V gene. The V end lost 0 bases, the J end lost 1 base, and 12 bases lay between the germline ends. This CDR3 is 16 amino acids long. This CDR3 is CASSYSIPRRNTEAFF. In nucleotides, the CDR3 is TGTGCCAGCAGTTACTCGATACCCAGAAGGAACACTGAAGCTTTCTTT.

The chain carries TRBV29-1 and TRBJ2-7, with a tentative D call TRBD2 (6 bases). V shed 4 bases and J shed 1 base, with 11 bases lying between them. Per the germline V gene, CDR1 is SQVTM and CDR2 is ANQGSEA. The CDR3 spans 13 residues. This chain's CDR3 is CSVAVGGSYEQYF. Written as DNA, the CDR3 is TGCAGCGTTGCGGTGGGGGGATCCTACGAGCAGTACTTC.

The V gene is TRBV7-2, the J gene TRBJ1-2, with D perhaps TRBD1 (6 bases). The CDR3 runs to 15 residues. Germline V lookup: CDR1 SGHTA, CDR2 FQGNSA. The V end was cut by 5 bases, the J end by 8 bases, with 21 bases between. The CDR3, as DNA: TGTGCCAGCAGCCCCCAACTTATTCAGGGGTCGGGCTACACCTTC. Protein sequence: CASSPQLIQGSGYTF.

V is TRBV14 and J is TRBJ2-7; perhaps TRBD2 as D (6 bases). The V gene's germline CDR1 is SGHDN and CDR2 FVKESK. Trimming took off 1 base at V and 4 bases at J, with 11 bases between the two ends. The CDR3 consists of 14 residues. CDR3 amino acids: CASSQGLGGYEQYF. The CDR3 DNA reads as TGTGCCAGCAGCCAAGGCTTGGGGGGATACGAGCAGTACTTC.

This chain links TRBV19 with TRBJ1-2; D possibly corresponds to TRBD1 (6 bases). The germline gives CDR1 LNHDA, CDR2 SQIVND (reference sequence). The CDR3 length is 16 residues. Trimming pared 8 bases from V and 0 bases from J, leaving 19 bases between. Here the CDR3 reads CASCKSRTEANYGYTF. CDR3 sequence (DNA): TGTGCCAGTTGTAAATCCAGGACAGAAGCTAACTATGGCTACACCTTC.

V gene TRBV27 combines with J gene TRBJ2-7; 9 bases agree with TRBD1. The CDR3 contains 13 residues. J lost 3 bases, V lost 4 bases, and 1 base had no gene match. CDR1 and CDR2 (germline): MNHEY, SMNVEV (reference sequence). The CDR3 reads CASSSTGGYEQYF. In nucleotides, the CDR3 is TGTGCCAGCAGTTCGACAGGGGGCTACGAGCAGTACTTC.

This clone was picked up a small number of times. J is TRBJ1-4 and V is TRBV6-5, with D unresolved. The germline V gene encodes CDR1 MNHEY and CDR2 SVGAGI. V lost 4 bases and J lost 7, with 13 bases in between. The CDR3 sequence is 14 residues long. Written as DNA, the CDR3 is TGTGCCAGCAGTTCGATTAGGACTGGTGAAAAACTGTTTTTT. Amino acid sequence: CASSSIRTGEKLFF.

The chain joins TRBV3-1 (or the pseudogene TRBV3-2) to TRBJ2-5, with TRBD1 matching over 12 bases. V dropped 5 bases and J dropped 5; count of bases not matched to a gene: 9. The CDR3 consists of 16 residues. Germline lookup yields CDR1 LGHDT and CDR2 YNNKEL (reference sequence). The CDR3 sequence: CASSSRGQGARETQYF. The CDR3 coding sequence is TGTGCCAGCAGCTCCCGGGGACAGGGGGCGCGGGAGACCCAGTACTTC.

The CDR3 spells CASSLQGKVGETQYF. CDR3 bases: TGCGCCAGCAGCCTCCAGGGCAAGGTAGGAGAGACCCAGTACTTC. The rearrangement links TRBV5-1 to TRBJ2-5, with a possible D match to TRBD1 (5 bases). Germline lookup yields CDR1 SGHRS and CDR2 YFSETQ. The germline V and J ends were trimmed by 4 bases and 4 bases, with 17 bases remaining between them. CDR3 length equals 15 residues.

This chain uses TRBV6-5 with TRBJ1-4; tentatively, D is TRBD1 (6 bases). Trimming cost V 5 bases and J 7 bases, with 17 bases left between them. CDR1 MNHEY and CDR2 SVGAGI come from the germline V gene. This CDR3 has 15 residues. CDR3: CASSHSWGLAEKLFF. DNA of the CDR3: TGTGCCAGCAGTCACAGCTGGGGGCTAGCTGAAAAACTGTTTTTT.

On this clone itself: An end of the junction does not agree with germline; a read error may underlie this. The J gene is TRBJ1-6, the V gene TRBV14; D may be TRBD1 (5 bases). This CDR3 has 12 amino acids. Per germline, CDR1 SGHDN and CDR2 FVKESK. CDR3 residues: CASSWTRSTLHF. In DNA form, the CDR3 reads TGTGCCAGCAGCTGGACACGTTCAACCCTCCACTTT.

A few counts support this clone. The chain carries TRBV7-3 and TRBJ1-2; D not resolved. V lost 5 bases and J lost 8, with 24 bases in between. CDR1 SGHTA and CDR2 FQGTGA come from the germline V gene. This CDR3 has 16 amino acids. The CDR3 sequence is CASSPTSPGRERGYTF. The CDR3 nucleotides are TGTGCCAGCAGCCCAACTTCTCCGGGGAGGGAGCGGGGCTACACCTTC.

This clone was detected only a few times. This chain connects TRBV29-1 to TRBJ2-1; D may be TRBD1 (5 bases). The CDR3 contains 13 residues. The germline V gene has CDR1 SQVTM and CDR2 ANQGSEA. Trimming left V 7 bases short and J 9 bases short, with 19 bases between. In DNA, the CDR3 is TGCAGCGCCGCCGACAGTCCCATGGGTGAGCAGTTCTTC. Protein: CSAADSPMGEQFF.

A few counts support this clone. The chain couples TRBV6-2 or TRBV6-3 to TRBJ2-7, with D maybe TRBD1 (6 bases). V gave up 5 bases and J gave up 1 base, with 15 bases separating them. This CDR3 has 15 residues. In germline, CDR1 is MNHEY, CDR2 SVGEGT. CDR3 sequence: CASSNLQGVSYEQYF. DNA for the CDR3: TGTGCCAGCAGTAATCTACAGGGTGTATCCTACGAGCAGTACTTC.

V gene TRBV19 combines with J gene TRBJ1-2; D unresolved. V lost 6 bases and J lost 8, with 19 bases in between. Germline V gene data show CDR1 as LNHDA and CDR2 as SQIVND (reference sequence). There are 14 residues in the CDR3. The CDR3 nucleotides are TGTGCCAGTAGCCCTCCTGAATGGCACGAAGGCTACACCTTC. Protein: CASSPPEWHEGYTF.

This chain links TRBV4-1 with TRBJ1-5, with TRBD1 matching 8 bases. Germline V gene lookup returns CDR1 MGHRA and CDR2 YSYEKL. Trimming took 6 bases from V and 5 from J; bases not matched to a gene: 9. The CDR3 consists of 15 residues. This chain's CDR3 is CASRPDREGYQPQHF. The CDR3 region has the DNA TGCGCCAGCAGACCGGACAGGGAGGGGTATCAGCCCCAGCATTTT.